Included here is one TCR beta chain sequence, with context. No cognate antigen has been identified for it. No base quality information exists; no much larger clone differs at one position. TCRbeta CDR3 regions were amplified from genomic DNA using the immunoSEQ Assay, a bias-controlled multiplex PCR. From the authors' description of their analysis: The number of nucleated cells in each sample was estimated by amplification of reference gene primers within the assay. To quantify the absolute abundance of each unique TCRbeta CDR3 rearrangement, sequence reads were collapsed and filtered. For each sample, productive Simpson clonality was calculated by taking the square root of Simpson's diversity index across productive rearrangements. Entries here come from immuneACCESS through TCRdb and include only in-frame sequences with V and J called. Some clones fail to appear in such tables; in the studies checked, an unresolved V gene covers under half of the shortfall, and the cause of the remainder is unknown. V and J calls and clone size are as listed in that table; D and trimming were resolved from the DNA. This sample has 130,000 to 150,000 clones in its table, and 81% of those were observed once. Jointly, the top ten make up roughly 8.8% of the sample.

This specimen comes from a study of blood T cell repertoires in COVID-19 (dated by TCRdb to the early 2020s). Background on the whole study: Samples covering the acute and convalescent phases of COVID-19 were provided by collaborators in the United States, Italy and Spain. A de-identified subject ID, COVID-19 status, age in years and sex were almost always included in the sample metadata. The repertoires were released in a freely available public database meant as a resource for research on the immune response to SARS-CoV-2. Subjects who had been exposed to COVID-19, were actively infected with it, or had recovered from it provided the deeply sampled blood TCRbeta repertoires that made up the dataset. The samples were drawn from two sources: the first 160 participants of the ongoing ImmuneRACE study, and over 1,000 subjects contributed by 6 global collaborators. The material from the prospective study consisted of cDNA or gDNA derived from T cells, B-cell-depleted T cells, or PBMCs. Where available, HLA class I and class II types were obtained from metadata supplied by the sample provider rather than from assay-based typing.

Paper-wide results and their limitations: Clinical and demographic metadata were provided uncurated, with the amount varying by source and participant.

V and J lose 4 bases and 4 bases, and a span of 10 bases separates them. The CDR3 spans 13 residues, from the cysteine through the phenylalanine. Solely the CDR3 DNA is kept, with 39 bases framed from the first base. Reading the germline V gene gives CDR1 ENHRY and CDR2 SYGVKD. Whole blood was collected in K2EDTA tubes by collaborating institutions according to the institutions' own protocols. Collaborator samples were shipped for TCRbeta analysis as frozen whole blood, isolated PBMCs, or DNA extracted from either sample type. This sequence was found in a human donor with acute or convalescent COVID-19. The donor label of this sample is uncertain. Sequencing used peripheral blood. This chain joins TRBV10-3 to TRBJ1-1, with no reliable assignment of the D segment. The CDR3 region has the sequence CAISVGGITEAFF. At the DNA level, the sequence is TGTGCCATCAGTGTAGGAGGTATCACTGAAGCTTTCTTT.